This TCR beta chain was captured by sequencing in a study of cytotoxic CD8 clonotypes in ibrutinib-treated CLL. About the research overall: Among patients, approximately 25 responded partially and 2 completely; about 14 then stayed remitted and roughly 12 progressed after median around 68 months.

Trimming took off 1 base at V and 10 bases at J, with 13 bases between the two ends. The CDR3 is 14 amino acids. The V gene's germline CDR1 is LGHNA and CDR2 YSLEER. Sequencing was performed with immunoSEQ multiplex PCR; in TCRdb, only in-frame clones are kept and a portion is missing. In the table there are approximately 150,000 clones, approximately 80% of which are singletons. This specimen consisted of PBMCs, obtained after 24 months of ibrutinib treatment. The clonotype comes from a human donor with chronic lymphocytic leukemia. The chain has TRBV4-3 and TRBJ1-4; D is possibly TRBD1 (6 bases). For the CDR3, the DNA is TGCGCCAGCAGCCAAGTTGCAGGGGTCGCAAAACTGTTTTTT. Amino acid sequence: CASSQVAGVAKLFF.